This record covers a single TCR beta chain. These data belong to a study of T cell responses to AZD1222 COVID-19 vaccine. Sequenced by immunoSEQ multiplex PCR; TCRdb stores in-frame clones only, minus some. The profile shows about 140,000 clones, more than 90% of them singletons. V lost 3 bases, J lost 0 bases, and 15 bases lay in between. Germline loops: CDR1 MNHNS, CDR2 SASEGT. This CDR3 region has 17 residues. This specimen was peripheral blood, taken on day 0 of AZD1222 vaccination. This TCR derives from an adult in good health. V and J are TRBV6-1 and TRBJ2-1; D not resolved. Written as DNA, the CDR3 is TGTGCCAGCAGTGATAATAAGAGGAGCAGCTCCTACAATGAGCAGTTCTTC. Translated: CASSDNKRSSSYNEQFF.